The clone carrying this T cell receptor (beta chain) was seen only a few times. Its antigen remains unidentified. cDNA molecules, individually, were tagged with unique molecular identifiers. TCRdb processed the 5' RACE reads anew with MiXCR; each CDR3 protein has one entry. This sample has fewer than 120,000 distinct CDR3 sequences, with 10% to 15% found just once. This entry is derived from a study of early T cells in non-severe SARS-CoV-2 infection. Looking at the study overall: Sequencing of unsorted whole blood was done on bulk RNA, leaving chains unpaired.

V was cut by 4 bases and J by 6 bases, with 10 bases left in between. Germline assignment: CDR1 PRHDT and CDR2 FYEKMQ (reference sequence). This CDR3 has 12 residues. Overall study findings and caveats: VDJdb-based matching was biased toward anti-spike CD8 responses and missed private and CD4 specificities.

The specimen was whole blood, collected at baseline. The J gene is TRBJ2-7, the V gene TRBV13; D is ambiguous. This sequence was found in an adult who was a healthcare worker with PCR-confirmed SARS-CoV-2 infection or an uninfected control (not recorded which). Here the CDR3 DNA reads TGTGCCAGCAGCTCCCAGTCTCGCGAGCAGTACTTC. Translating it yields CASSSQSREQYF.